A single TCR beta chain is shown here with its context. Its matching antigen is unknown. The entry originates in a study of shared clonotypes between healthy human individuals. The study's findings and limits: Only blood samples were collected, and tissue repertoires likely differ.

Repertoires were generated with immunoSEQ multiplex PCR, while TCRdb's copy carries only in-frame clones and drops some. The repertoire holds about 490,000 clones, with over 60% as singletons. The CDR3 extends over 18 amino acids. Germline CDR1 reads SQVTM; CDR2 reads ANQGSEA. Trimming cost V 4 bases and J 4 bases; bases outside gene matches: 13. The chain links TRBV29-1 to TRBJ2-6; 10 bases align to TRBD1. The sequenced material came from PBMCs. The clonotype was recovered from a woman between 35 and 50 years old in good health. Some clones in this sample may be carry-over from other donors' samples. DNA for the CDR3: TGCAGCGTTGTATCAAGCGACAGGGGGCCGTTAGGGGCCAACGTCCTGACTTTC. Protein product: CSVVSSDRGPLGANVLTF.